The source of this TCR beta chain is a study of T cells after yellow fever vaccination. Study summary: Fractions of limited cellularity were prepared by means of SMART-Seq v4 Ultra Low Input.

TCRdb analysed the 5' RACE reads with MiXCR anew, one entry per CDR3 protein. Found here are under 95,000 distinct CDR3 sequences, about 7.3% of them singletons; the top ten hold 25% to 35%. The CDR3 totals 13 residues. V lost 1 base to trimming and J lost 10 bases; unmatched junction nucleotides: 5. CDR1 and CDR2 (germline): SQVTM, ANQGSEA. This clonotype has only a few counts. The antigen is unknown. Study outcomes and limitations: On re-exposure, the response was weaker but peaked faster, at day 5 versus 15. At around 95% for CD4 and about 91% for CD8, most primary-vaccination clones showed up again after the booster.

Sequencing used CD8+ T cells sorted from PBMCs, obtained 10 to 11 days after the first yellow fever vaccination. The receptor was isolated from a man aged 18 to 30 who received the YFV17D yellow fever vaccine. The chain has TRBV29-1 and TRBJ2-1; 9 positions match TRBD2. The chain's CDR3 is CSVEGLAGTEQFF. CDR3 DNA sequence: TGCAGCGTTGAAGGCCTAGCGGGGACGGAGCAGTTCTTC.